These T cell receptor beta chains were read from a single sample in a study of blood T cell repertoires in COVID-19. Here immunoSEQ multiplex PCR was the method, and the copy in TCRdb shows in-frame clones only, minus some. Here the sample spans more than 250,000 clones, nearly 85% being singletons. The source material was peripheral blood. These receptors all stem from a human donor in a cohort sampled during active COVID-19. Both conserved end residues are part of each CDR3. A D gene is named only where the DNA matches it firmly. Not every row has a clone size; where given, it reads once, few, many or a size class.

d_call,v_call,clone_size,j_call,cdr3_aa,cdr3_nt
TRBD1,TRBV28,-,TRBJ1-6,CASSLQGDSPLHF,TGTGCCAGCAGCTTACAGGGGGATTCACCCCTCCACTTT
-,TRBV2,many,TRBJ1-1,CASRLNEATEAFF,TGTGCCAGCAGGTTGAATGAGGCCACTGAAGCTTTCTTT
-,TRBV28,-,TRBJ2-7,CASSSPGTPGARYF,TGTGCCAGCAGTTCCCCCGGGACCCCGGGAGCTCGGTACTTC
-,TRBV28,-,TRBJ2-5,CASSWARAYRETQYF,TGTGCCAGCAGTTGGGCTCGAGCTTATCGAGAGACCCAGTACTTC
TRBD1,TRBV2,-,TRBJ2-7,CASSWDSEYEQYF,TGTGCCAGCAGTTGGGACAGCGAATACGAGCAGTACTTC
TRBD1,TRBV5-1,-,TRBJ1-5,CASSVTGEQPQHF,TGCGCCAGCAGCGTGACAGGGGAACAGCCCCAGCATTTT
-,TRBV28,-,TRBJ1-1,CAIGRTEAFF,TGTGCCATTGGGAGGACTGAAGCTTTCTTT
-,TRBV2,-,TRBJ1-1,CASCLRHMNTEAFF,TGTGCCAGCTGTCTTCGACATATGAACACTGAAGCTTTCTTT
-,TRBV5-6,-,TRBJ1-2,CASSLMGRDNYGYTF,TGTGCCAGCAGCTTAATGGGGCGGGACAACTATGGCTACACCTTC
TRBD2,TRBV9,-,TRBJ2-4,CASSVEGGGKNIQYF,TGTGCCAGCAGCGTAGAAGGCGGGGGAAAAAACATTCAGTACTTC
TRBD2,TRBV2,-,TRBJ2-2,CASSGRGNTGELFF,TGTGCCAGCAGCGGGAGGGGTAACACCGGGGAGCTGTTTTTT
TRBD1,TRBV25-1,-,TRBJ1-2,CASSDQVGGNYGYTF,TGTGCCAGCAGCGACCAGGTAGGGGGCAACTATGGCTACACCTTC
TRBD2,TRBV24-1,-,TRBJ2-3,CATSDPGLAGGNTQYF,TGTGCCACCAGTGACCCGGGACTAGCGGGGGGGAATACGCAGTATTTT
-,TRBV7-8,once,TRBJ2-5,CASSLESGRLLETQYF,TGTGCCAGCAGCTTAGAAAGCGGGCGGTTACTTGAGACCCAGTACTTC
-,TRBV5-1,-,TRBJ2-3,CASSFRGGSTDTQYF,TGCGCCAGCAGCTTCAGGGGTGGGAGCACAGATACGCAGTATTTT
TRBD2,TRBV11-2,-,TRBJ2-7,CASSLWLAGVYEQYF,TGTGCCAGCAGCTTATGGCTAGCGGGAGTGTACGAGCAGTACTTC
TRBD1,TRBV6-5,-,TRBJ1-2,CASSTQTGKDYGYTF,TGTGCCAGCAGTACCCAGACAGGGAAGGACTATGGCTACACCTTC
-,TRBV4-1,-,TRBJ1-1,CASSHLTGQGDTEAFF,TGCGCCAGCAGCCATTTGACAGGTCAGGGAGACACTGAAGCTTTCTTT
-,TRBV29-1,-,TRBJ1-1,CSVEKRGLGTEAFF,TGCAGCGTTGAAAAGCGGGGGCTGGGGACCGAAGCTTTCTTT
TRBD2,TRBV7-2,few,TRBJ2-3,CASSLGAGGPDTQYF,TGTGCCAGCAGCTTAGGAGCGGGAGGTCCAGATACGCAGTATTTT
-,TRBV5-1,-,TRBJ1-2,CASRSGRLGYTF,TGCGCCAGCAGATCAGGGCGATTAGGCTACACCTTC
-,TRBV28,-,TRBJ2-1,CASSSRIKTGLNNEQFF,TGTGCCAGCAGTTCCCGCATTAAAACAGGACTAAACAATGAGCAGTTCTTC
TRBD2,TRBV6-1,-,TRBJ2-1,CASSEFGGGRGEQFF,TGTGCCAGCAGTGAATTTGGGGGAGGGAGGGGTGAGCAGTTCTTC
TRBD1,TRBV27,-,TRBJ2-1,CASSTRTGDEQFF,TGTGCCAGCAGTACCCGGACAGGGGACGAGCAGTTCTTC
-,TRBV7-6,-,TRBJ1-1,CASSLVPGMNTEAFF,TGTGCCAGCAGCTTAGTCCCGGGAATGAACACTGAAGCTTTCTTT
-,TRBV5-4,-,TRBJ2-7,CASSLDRSYEQYF,TGTGCCAGCAGCTTGGACAGAAGCTACGAGCAGTACTTC
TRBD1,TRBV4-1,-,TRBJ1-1,CASSQATGGNEAFF,TGCGCCAGCAGCCAAGCGACAGGGGGCAATGAAGCTTTCTTT
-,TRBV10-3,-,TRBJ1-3,CAISDPGTVAGNTIYF,TGTGCCATCAGTGACCCTGGGACTGTGGCTGGAAACACCATATATTTT
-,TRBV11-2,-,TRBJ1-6,CASSLASSYNSPLHF,TGTGCCAGCAGCTTAGCGAGCTCCTATAATTCACCCCTCCACTTT
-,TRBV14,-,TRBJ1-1,CASSQVRGATEAFF,TGTGCCAGCAGCCAAGTCCGGGGGGCTACTGAAGCTTTCTTT